This is a list of T cell receptor beta chains from one sample in a study of Graves' ophthalmopathy and Graves' hyperthyroidism. MiXCR, applied by TCRdb to the multiplex PCR reads, yields one record per CDR3 protein. The repertoire has roughly 500,000 distinct CDR3 sequences, 14% of them found once; the top ten carry 9.8%. The source material was blood. The receptors come from a woman younger than 45 with Graves' ophthalmopathy. CDR3s include the opening cysteine and the closing phenylalanine or tryptophan.

V | length | CDR3
TRBV14 | 13 | CASSQTFQETQYF
TRBV7-2 | 14 | CASSLDRVEETQYF
TRBV28 | 14 | CASKPGRRYSEAFF
TRBV6-1 | 16 | CASSEVSGRLEETQYF
TRBV5-1 | 12 | CASSGEFPEAFF
TRBV5-1 | 17 | CASSLINGGVLNTEAFF
TRBV30 | 15 | CAWSDKGGAFVTQYF
TRBV28 | 17 | CASSFGTGEGANYGYTF
TRBV11-2 | 15 | CASSLAIVLEETQYF
TRBV6-2/TRBV6-3 | 12 | CASVGRFYEQYF
TRBV29-1 | 14 | CSVEASGQGFGYTF
TRBV4-1 | 15 | CASSQVGRDTYEQYF
TRBV6-1 | 13 | CASSRGINTEAFF
TRBV6-5 | 12 | CASGSSALKQYF
TRBV6-7 | 15 | CANKTDEQLSYEQYF
TRBV30 | 12 | CAWSIDNYGYTF
TRBV28 | 15 | CASSTSPGDNYEAFF
TRBV20-1 | 14 | CSASKGDGNQPQHF
TRBV5-1 | 16 | CASSSGQGDQAYGYTF
TRBV28 | 13 | CASSPVQAYDQYF
TRBV27 | 15 | CASSVGRTGGFGYTF
TRBV4-1 | 15 | CASSQETSGRVGLFF
TRBV10-2 | 18 | CASSAGSRVGLAKNIQYF
TRBV11-2 | 14 | CASSWANPNYGYTF
TRBV29-1 | 12 | CSVGKGPGELFF
TRBV30 | 14 | CAWSENLFGTEAFF
TRBV6-2/TRBV6-3 | 13 | CASRRTGTYEQYF